The next 29 T cell receptor beta chains were all read from a single sample in a study of identifying expanded T cells in peripheral blood. Clones were sequenced by immunoSEQ multiplex PCR, and TCRdb holds only the in-frame ones, with some missing. The sample has tens of thousands of clones; 88% are singletons. The sample comprised blood. These receptors were collected from a person aged 18 to 75 in good health.

With regard to this clone: At one end, the junction sequence differs from germline, possibly due to a read error. The chain couples TRBV14 to TRBJ2-5; 11 nucleotides align to TRBD2. In germline, CDR1 is SGHDN, CDR2 FVKESK. The CDR3 covers 13 residues. In DNA, the CDR3 is TGTGCCAGCAGCCAAGATAGGGGACTAGCGGTTCACTTC. Translation: CASSQDRGLAVHF.

This rearrangement joins TRBV7-2 to TRBJ2-7; 7 bases are shared with TRBD1. V was pared by 4 bases and J by 0 bases, with 3 bases of the junction left unmatched. The germline CDR1 and CDR2 sequences are SGHTA and FQGNSA. The CDR3 sequence is 14 residues long. In DNA, the CDR3 is TGTGCCAGCAGCTCGCGACAGGGCTCCTACGAGCAGTACTTC. It encodes CASSSRQGSYEQYF.

The chain links TRBV9 to TRBJ2-7; TRBD1 aligns across 11 bases. With V trimmed by 4 bases and J by 4 bases, 10 bases remained unmatched. Germline-derived CDR1 and CDR2 are SGDLS and YYNGEE. The CDR3 extends over 16 amino acids. CDR3 residues: CASSPMGGQGAYEQYF. CDR3 in DNA: TGTGCCAGCAGCCCTATGGGAGGACAGGGGGCATACGAGCAGTACTTC. Filled out from reference TRBV9 and TRBJ2-7, the complete variable domain reads DSGVTQTPKHLITATGQRVTLRCSPRSGDLSVYWYQQSLDQGLQFLIQYYNGEERAKGNILERFSAQQFPDLHSELNLSSLELGDSALYFCASSPMGGQGAYEQYFGPGTRLTVT.

As concerns this clone: A read error may account for a junction end that differs from germline. The J gene is TRBJ1-2, the V gene TRBV29-1; tentatively, D is TRBD1 (6 bases). The CDR3 runs 8 residues. Per germline, CDR1 SQVTM and CDR2 ANQGSEA. The CDR3 region is CSVQGPYF. In nucleotides, the CDR3 is TGCAGCGTACAGGGCCCTTACTTC. Full variable domain (missing parts from reference TRBV29-1 and TRBJ1-2): SAVISQKPSRDICQRGTSLTIQCQVDSQVTMMFWYRQQPGQSLTLIATANQGSEATYESGFVIDKFPISRPNLTFSTLTVSNMSPEDSSIYLCSVQGPYFGSGTRLTVV.

This chain connects TRBV5-6 to TRBJ2-7; D is possibly TRBD1 (6 bases). CDR3 length: 14 residues. The germline V and J ends were trimmed by 6 bases and 3 bases, with 16 bases remaining between them. Germline values: CDR1 SGHDT, CDR2 YYEEEE. CDR3 bases: TGTGCCAGCACCTACAGGGTTTCCCACTACGAGCAGTACTTC. It codes for CASTYRVSHYEQYF.

The chain joins TRBV2 to TRBJ2-3; 9 bases agree with TRBD2. The CDR3 spans 13 residues. The J segment lost 7 bases and the V segment lost 5 bases, leaving 4 bases of the junction unmatched. CDR1 and CDR2 from the germline V gene are SNHLY and FYNNEI. The DNA for the CDR3 is TGTGCCAGCAGTACCGGGACTAGCAATACGCAGTATTTT. Its protein product is CASSTGTSNTQYF.

CDR3 residues: CASSLGSGGSTDTQYF. In DNA, the CDR3 is TGCGCCAGCAGCTTGGGGAGCGGGGGAAGCACAGATACGCAGTATTTT. This chain uses TRBV5-1 with TRBJ2-3; TRBD2 aligns across 8 bases. Germline V CDR1 and CDR2: SGHRS, YFSETQ. This CDR3 is 16 amino acids long. Losses at the gene ends were 0 bases for V and 0 bases for J; bases not matched to a gene: 3.

The chain joins TRBV5-8 to TRBJ1-1; D gene ambiguous. The V end lost 7 bases, the J end lost 1 base, and 20 bases lay between the germline ends. This CDR3 comprises 16 residues. Germline CDR1 is SGHTS and CDR2 is YDEGEE. The CDR3 sequence is CASGGVHGIRNTEAFF. CDR3 nucleotide sequence: TGTGCCAGCGGCGGGGTCCACGGAATTAGGAACACTGAAGCTTTCTTT.

Remarks on this clone: This CDR3 is also generated by other DNA sequences in the sample. The V call is TRBV5-6, the J call TRBJ2-1; D uncertain. Germline loops: CDR1 SGHDT, CDR2 YYEEEE. The CDR3 has 11 amino acids. V was shortened by 3 bases and J by 4 bases, with 2 bases between the two germline ends. The CDR3: CASSSYNEQFF. DNA of the CDR3: TGTGCCAGCAGCTCATACAATGAGCAGTTCTTC.

The V gene is TRBV19, the J gene TRBJ1-4; tentatively, D is TRBD1 (5 bases). Trimming took off 5 bases at V and 4 bases at J, with 14 bases between the two ends. There are 15 residues in the CDR3. The germline CDR1 and CDR2 sequences are LNHDA and SQIVND (reference sequence). The CDR3 here is CASSLQDTGNEKLFF. The CDR3, as DNA: TGTGCCAGTAGTTTACAGGACACGGGTAATGAAAAACTGTTTTTT.

Here the CDR3 reads CASSLVGGDNEQFF. Written as DNA, the CDR3 is TGTGCCAGCAGCTTAGTGGGGGGTGACAATGAGCAGTTCTTC. The chain joins TRBV7-9 to TRBJ2-1, with D possibly TRBD2 on 6 matching bases. The V end lost 1 base, the J end lost 5 bases, and 9 bases lay between the germline ends. This CDR3 is 14 amino acids long. Germline V gene sequence: CDR1 SEHNR, CDR2 FQNEAQ (reference sequence).

The J gene is TRBJ1-4, the V gene TRBV5-6, with D perhaps matching TRBD1 (5 bases). The CDR3 sequence is 12 residues long. CDR1 and CDR2 (germline): SGHDT, YYEEEE. V was shortened by 4 bases and J by 5 bases, with 6 bases between the two germline ends. In nucleotides, the CDR3 is TGTGCCAGCAGCCGGGGGAATGAAAAACTGTTTTTT. Translation gives CASSRGNEKLFF.

This chain uses TRBV5-1 with TRBJ2-2, with 9 bases fitting TRBD1. Germline V gene data show CDR1 as SGHRS and CDR2 as YFSETQ. J lost 6 bases, V lost 2 bases, and 5 bases had no gene match. CDR3 length: 15 amino acids. Here the CDR3 DNA reads TGCGCCAGCAGCTTATCACAGGGGGCTCCCGGGGAGCTGTTTTTT. Translating gives CASSLSQGAPGELFF.

The chain carries TRBV6-5 and TRBJ2-7; D is possibly TRBD2 (5 bases). Between the trimmed V and J ends, which lost 6 bases and 3 bases, there was a span of 12 bases. Germline V gene sequence: CDR1 MNHEY, CDR2 SVGAGI. This CDR3 is 13 amino acids long. This CDR3 is CASSYGGSYEQYF. CDR3 in DNA: TGTGCCAGCAGCTATGGAGGAAGCTACGAGCAGTACTTC.

The rearrangement uses TRBV5-1 and TRBJ2-1, with a tentative D call TRBD1 (5 bases). V was cut by 6 bases and J by 5 bases, with 12 bases left in between. Germline loops: CDR1 SGHRS, CDR2 YFSETQ. The CDR3 runs to 13 residues. The CDR3 sequence: CASNIVGDNEQFF. The DNA of the CDR3 is TGCGCCAGCAACATAGTAGGGGACAATGAGCAGTTCTTC.

V usage is TRBV2 and J usage is TRBJ1-3; D unclear. The V gene lost 2 bases and the J gene lost 4 bases, with 6 bases spanning the gap. This CDR3 has 13 amino acids. The germline V gene has CDR1 SNHLY and CDR2 FYNNEI. The CDR3 loop reads CASSEREGNTIYF. DNA of the CDR3: TGTGCCAGCAGTGAAAGGGAAGGAAACACCATATATTTT.

This sequence joins TRBV7-8 and TRBJ2-5; 9 nucleotides agree with TRBD2. Germline V lookup: CDR1 SGHVS, CDR2 FQNEAQ. The CDR3 consists of 17 residues. Germline trimming cut 1 base from V and 1 base from J; bases unmatched to any gene: 7. The DNA for the CDR3 is TGTGCCAGCAGCTTAGGTGCGGCGGGGGGGTCCCAAGAGACCCAGTACTTC. Residues: CASSLGAAGGSQETQYF.

The chain employs TRBV9 and TRBJ2-3; 8 positions agree with TRBD1. V lost 4 bases to trimming and J lost 4 bases; unmatched junction nucleotides: 17. The CDR3 extends over 18 amino acids. Germline CDR1 is SGDLS and CDR2 is YYNGEE. CDR3 DNA sequence: TGTGCCAGCAGCACCAGTATTTCGGACAGGGCTGCCCCAGATACGCAGTATTTT. This codes for CASSTSISDRAAPDTQYF.

CDR3 sequence reads: CRASGGGYGYTF. As DNA, the CDR3 is TGCAGGGCGTCCGGAGGGGGCTATGGCTACACCTTC. This chain links TRBV29-1 with TRBJ1-2, with D perhaps TRBD1 (6 bases). CDR3 length equals 12 residues. The germline CDR1 and CDR2 sequences are SQVTM and ANQGSEA.

This clone has a single count. J is TRBJ1-5 and V is TRBV5-6; D gene ambiguous. This CDR3 region has 17 residues. Trimming left V 0 bases short and J 2 bases short, with 15 bases between. Germline V gene sequence: CDR1 SGHDT, CDR2 YYEEEE. The CDR3 DNA follows: TGTGCCAGCAGCTTGGCGTCGGCCGACCCGGGCAATCAGCCCCAGCATTTT. Translated: CASSLASADPGNQPQHF.

The CDR3 DNA reads TGTGCCAGCAGCTTGGACCTCGTGAGCGGCGGAGAGACCCAGTACTTC. Translating it yields CASSLDLVSGGETQYF. The V and J genes are TRBV5-4 and TRBJ2-5; a weak D match, TRBD2 (5 bases). Germline V gene data show CDR1 as SGHNT and CDR2 as YYREEE (reference sequence). V shed 0 bases and J shed 4 bases, with 16 bases lying between them. CDR3 length: 16 amino acids.

The chain combines TRBV6-5 with TRBJ2-7, with 9 positions matching TRBD1. The germline gives CDR1 MNHEY, CDR2 SVGAGI. With 2 bases clipped from V and 2 bases from J, the junction kept 7 bases outside the gene matches. The CDR3 covers 16 residues. The CDR3 DNA follows: TGTGCCAGCAGTTACGGTCGGACAGGGGCCGCCTACGAGCAGTACTTC. This sequence encodes CASSYGRTGAAYEQYF.

This chain joins TRBV7-2 and TRBJ2-2, with D tentatively TRBD2 (6 bases). V gave up 5 bases and J gave up 0 bases, with 13 bases separating them. This CDR3 contains 16 residues. Germline V lookup: CDR1 SGHTA, CDR2 FQGNSA. The CDR3 bases are TGTGCCAGCAGCGTGAGGGGCGGGGCGAACACCGGGGAGCTGTTTTTT. Protein: CASSVRGGANTGELFF.

V is TRBV7-2 and J is TRBJ1-2; possibly TRBD1 for D (5 bases). V dropped 3 bases and J dropped 8 bases, with 16 bases sitting between them. The CDR3 length is 14 residues. Looked up from germline, CDR1 is SGHTA and CDR2 is FQGNSA. The CDR3 loop is CASSLGRDSGGYTF. Written as DNA, the CDR3 is TGTGCCAGCAGCTTGGGACGGGATTCAGGGGGCTACACCTTC.

The chain employs TRBV4-1 and TRBJ2-7, with D possibly being TRBD1 (6 bases). This CDR3 is 13 amino acids long. Per germline, CDR1 MGHRA and CDR2 YSYEKL. Trimming left V 2 bases short and J 6 bases short, with 11 bases between. Here the CDR3 reads CASSQLQGPEQYF. The CDR3 nucleotides are TGCGCCAGCAGCCAATTACAGGGACCCGAGCAGTACTTC.

The rearrangement joins TRBV11-2 to TRBJ1-6; maybe TRBD1 (5 bases). With 1 base removed from V and 0 bases from J, the gap between germline ends came to 13 bases. This CDR3 contains 18 residues. From germline, CDR1 is SGHAT and CDR2 FQNNGV. The CDR3 DNA follows: TGTGCCAGCAGCTTAGGACAGCTTCTAAGCTCCTATAATTCACCCCTCCACTTT. It specifies CASSLGQLLSSYNSPLHF.

The V call is TRBV7-8, the J call TRBJ1-5, with D possibly being TRBD1 (5 bases). Trimming removed 5 bases from V and 5 bases from J, with 13 bases in between. This CDR3 spans 14 amino acids. Germline-derived CDR1 and CDR2 are SGHVS and FQNEAQ. CDR3 nucleotides: TGTGCCAGCAGCCCGCGAGAAGGGGATCAGCCCCAGCATTTT. Encoded protein: CASSPREGDQPQHF.

This clone was seen a few times. The rearrangement joins TRBV19 to TRBJ2-7; the D is unclear. The V end was cut by 6 bases, the J end by 0 bases, with 18 bases between. Germline loops: CDR1 LNHDA, CDR2 SQIVND (reference sequence). The CDR3 extends over 16 amino acids. The CDR3 loop reads CASSRGPGGNSYEQYF. The CDR3 DNA follows: TGTGCCAGTAGCCGAGGACCGGGCGGTAACTCCTACGAGCAGTACTTC.

The chain has TRBV13 and TRBJ2-5, with TRBD2 identical over 11 bases. This CDR3 has 18 residues. Trimming removed 0 bases from V and 5 bases from J; junction bases left unmatched: 11. CDR1 PRHDT and CDR2 FYEKMQ come from the germline V gene (reference sequence). CDR3 sequence (DNA): TGTGCCAGCAGCTTAGGACTAGCGGGGGCAACGGGTTGGGAGACCCAGTACTTC. It is translated as CASSLGLAGATGWETQYF.